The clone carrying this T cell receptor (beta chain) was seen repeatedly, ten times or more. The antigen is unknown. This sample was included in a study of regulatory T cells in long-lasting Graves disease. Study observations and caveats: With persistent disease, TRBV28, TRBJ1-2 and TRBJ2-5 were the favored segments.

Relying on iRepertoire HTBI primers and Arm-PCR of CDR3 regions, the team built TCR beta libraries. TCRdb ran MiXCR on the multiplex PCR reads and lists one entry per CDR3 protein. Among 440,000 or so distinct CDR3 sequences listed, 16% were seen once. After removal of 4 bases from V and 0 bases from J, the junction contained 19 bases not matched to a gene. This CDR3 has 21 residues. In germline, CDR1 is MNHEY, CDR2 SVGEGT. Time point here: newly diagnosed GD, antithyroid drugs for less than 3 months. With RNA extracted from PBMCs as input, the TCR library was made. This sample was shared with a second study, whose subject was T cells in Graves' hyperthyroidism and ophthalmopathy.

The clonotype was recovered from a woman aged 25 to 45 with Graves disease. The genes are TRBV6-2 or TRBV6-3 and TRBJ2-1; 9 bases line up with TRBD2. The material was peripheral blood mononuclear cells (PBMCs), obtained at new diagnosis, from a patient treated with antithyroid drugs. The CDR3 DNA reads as TGTGCCAGCAGTTTGGGATTTGGACTAGCGAGTCGCAACCTCTCCTACAATGAGCAGTTCTTC. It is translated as CASSLGFGLASRNLSYNEQFF.